The rows below give T cell receptor beta chains drawn from one sample of a study of T cell repertoires in cytomegalovirus infection. TCRdb analysed the reads with MiXCR anew, one entry per CDR3 protein. The sample consists of roughly 500,000 distinct CDR3 sequences, 10% to 12% of them appearing once. Sequencing used PBMCs. These receptors were obtained from a human donor in good health (CMV status not recorded). Some clones in this sample may be carry-over from other donors' samples. The CDR3 runs from the conserved cysteine through the conserved F or W. Each record gives: D gene, J gene, clone size, V gene, CDR3 DNA, CDR3 protein. A D gene is named only where the DNA matches it firmly. Clone sizes are given selectively: once, few, many, or a class where the clone is expanded.

>TRBD2|TRBJ2-5|few|TRBV28
TGTGCCAGCAGTTTAGGGACTAGCGGAGCGACCCAGTACTTC
CASSLGTSGATQYF
>TRBD2|TRBJ2-2|NA|TRBV9
TGTGCCAGCAGCGTAGATCTTATAGCGGGGGGAACTGAGGAGCTGTTTTTT
CASSVDLIAGGTEELFF
>NA|TRBJ1-1|few|TRBV4-2
TGTGCCAGCAGCCAAGCGTTAGGGGAAGCTAGGGACACTGAAGCTTTCTTT
CASSQALGEARDTEAFF
>NA|TRBJ2-3|NA|TRBV12-5
TGTGCTAGTGGTTTGTTGCGGAGGTATTTT
CASGLLRRYF
>NA|TRBJ2-1|many|TRBV24-1
TGTGCCACCAGTAACAGCCTTCACAATGAGCAGTTCTTC
CATSNSLHNEQFF
>NA|TRBJ1-4|few|TRBV12-3/TRBV12-4
TGTGCCAGCAGTTTAGAGGCAGGGAAGGTAAAACTGTTTTTT
CASSLEAGKVKLFF
>NA|TRBJ2-4|many|TRBV6-5
TGTGCCAGCAGTTACTCGTCAGGGCCCCTGGGGAGAGCCAAAAACATTCAGTACTTC
CASSYSSGPLGRAKNIQYF
>TRBD1|TRBJ1-1|many|TRBV2
TGTGCCAGCAGCCTAACCCGACAGGGACCCTTCAAAGCTTTCTTT
CASSLTRQGPFKAFF
>NA|TRBJ1-3|many|TRBV7-9
TGTGCCAGCAGCTTACCACGGGATTACTCTGGAAACACCATATATTTT
CASSLPRDYSGNTIYF
>NA|TRBJ2-1|NA|TRBV3-1
TGTGCCAGCAGCCCCCGGGCCTTGAACAATGAGCAGTTCTTC
CASSPRALNNEQFF
>NA|TRBJ1-1|few|TRBV5-6
TGTGCCAGCAGCTTCGGGACCGGCGTTCGCGCTGAAGCTTTCTTT
CASSFGTGVRAEAFF
>NA|TRBJ1-5|NA|TRBV27
TGTGCCAGCAGTTTATCTACAGGCTATCAGCCCCAGCATTTT
CASSLSTGYQPQHF
>TRBD1|TRBJ2-2|few|TRBV25-1
TGTGCCAGCACCGGGACAGGGTGGGACGGGGAGCTGTTTTTT
CASTGTGWDGELFF
>TRBD1|TRBJ1-4|NA|TRBV20-1
TGCAGTGCTGACGGACAGGTGAATGAAAAACTGTTTTTT
CSADGQVNEKLFF
>NA|TRBJ2-6|many|TRBV28
TGTGCCAGCAGTCGACCCGATCCTGGGGCCAACGTCCTGACTTTC
CASSRPDPGANVLTF
>NA|TRBJ2-4|many|TRBV19
TGTGCCAGTAGTATATCGCTCCCTCTGGACATTCAGTACTTC
CASSISLPLDIQYF
>TRBD2|TRBJ2-3|NA|TRBV19
TGTGCCAGTAGGGGGATAAGCGGGGAAAGCACAGATACGCAGTATTTT
CASRGISGESTDTQYF
>NA|TRBJ2-5|few|TRBV28
TGTGCCAGCAGTTCCGGGACCACAGCGCCTCTCGAGACCCAGTACTTC
CASSSGTTAPLETQYF
>NA|TRBJ2-5|many|TRBV20-1
TGCAGTGCCCCGATAAAGGAGCAGACCCAGTACTTC
CSAPIKEQTQYF
>TRBD2|TRBJ2-5|few|TRBV29-1
TGCAGCGCCGTCCGGACTAGCGGAACCCAAGAGACCCAGTACTTC
CSAVRTSGTQETQYF
>NA|TRBJ1-1|NA|TRBV7-9
TGTGCCAGCAGCGGACCTGGCGGGTATCCTCGCCTCTCGAACACTGAAGCTTTCTTT
CASSGPGGYPRLSNTEAFF
>NA|TRBJ2-7|many|TRBV10-3
TGTGCCATCAGTGAGGGATCTTCCTACGAGCAGTACTTC
CAISEGSSYEQYF
>TRBD1|TRBJ1-5|many|TRBV28
TGTGCCAGCAGTTTAGGGACAGGGGAGCGGCCCCAGCATTTT
CASSLGTGERPQHF
>NA|TRBJ2-3|few|TRBV12-3/TRBV12-4
TGTGCCAGCAGTTTAGGAGGGGTGGTTCGCACAGATACGCAGTATTTT
CASSLGGVVRTDTQYF
>NA|TRBJ2-1|many|TRBV7-6
TGTGCCAGCAGCATTAGCGGTTTGAGTGATGAGCAGTTCTTC
CASSISGLSDEQFF
>TRBD2|TRBJ2-5|many|TRBV7-2
TGTGCCAGCAGCTTCAGGAGGGAGGGCCCTCTCCAAGAGACCCAGTACTTC
CASSFRREGPLQETQYF
>TRBD2|TRBJ2-7|few|TRBV12-3/TRBV12-4
TGTGCCAGCAGTTTAGAGGCGGGAGCGGCCTACGAGCAGTACTTC
CASSLEAGAAYEQYF
>NA|TRBJ1-1|few|TRBV30
TGTGCCTGGAGGAGCCCCTCGACAGCCTTGAACACTGAAGCTTTCTTT
CAWRSPSTALNTEAFF
>TRBD1|TRBJ2-7|many|TRBV28
TGTGCCAGCAGTGCACTCGGAGTTTGGGGGACCCGGGACAGCCCCTACGAGCAGTACTTC
CASSALGVWGTRDSPYEQYF
>TRBD1|TRBJ1-2|NA|TRBV20-1
TGCAGTGCTACTCCCGGGACAGGATTAGGCTACACCTTC
CSATPGTGLGYTF
>NA|TRBJ1-2|NA|TRBV3-1
TGTGCCAGCAGCCAAGCACACAAGGGTGGCTATGGCTACACCTTC
CASSQAHKGGYGYTF
>TRBD1|TRBJ1-1|many|TRBV7-3
TGTGCCAGCAGGGGGACAGGCTCGACTGAAGCTTTCTTT
CASRGTGSTEAFF
>NA|TRBJ2-5|many|TRBV28
TGTGCCAGCACCTCATGGGGCTCGGACGAGACCCAGTACTTC
CASTSWGSDETQYF